A single sample gave rise to the 31 T cell receptor beta chains below, sequenced in a study of blood T cell repertoires in COVID-19. The repertoire was sequenced with immunoSEQ multiplex PCR; TCRdb's copy has only in-frame clones and lacks some. The data show under 350,000 clones, with 86% seen just once and approximately 4.1% held by the top ten. Material for sequencing was PBMCs or T cells enriched from blood (not recorded which). The source of these receptors is a man aged 25 to 40 who had recovered from COVID-19.

This sequence joins TRBV19 and TRBJ2-7; a weak D match, TRBD1 (6 bases). Trimming stripped 2 bases from V and 2 bases from J, with 10 bases between. Germline V gives CDR1 LNHDA, CDR2 SQIVND (reference sequence). This CDR3 has 14 amino acids. The chain's CDR3 is CASSILGGAYEQYF. In DNA form, the CDR3 reads TGTGCCAGTAGTATACTAGGGGGAGCCTACGAGCAGTACTTC.

There are many counts of this clone. V gene TRBV5-1 combines with J gene TRBJ1-2; D is uncertain. The V and J ends lost 1 base and 0 bases respectively, with 10 bases between them. Germline values: CDR1 SGHRS, CDR2 YFSETQ. The CDR3 has 15 amino acids. In nucleotides, the CDR3 is TGCGCCAGCAGCTTGTTCGATGTAGCTAACTATGGCTACACCTTC. Amino acids: CASSLFDVANYGYTF.

The chain uses TRBV7-9 and TRBJ2-5; weak D call: TRBD1 (6 bases). Germline values: CDR1 SEHNR, CDR2 FQNEAQ (reference sequence). The CDR3 has 14 residues. Trimming removed 6 bases at V and 2 bases at J, with 13 bases between. CDR3 nucleotides: TGTGCCAGCAGTCTAACTACAGGGCAAGAGACCCAGTACTTC. Translation gives CASSLTTGQETQYF.

This clone was found a few times. The chain joins TRBV19 to TRBJ1-1; D is perhaps TRBD1 (6 bases). Trimming removed 6 bases at V and 1 base at J, with 12 bases between. CDR1 is LNHDA, CDR2 SQIVND, per germline (reference sequence). The CDR3 spans 14 residues. CDR3 DNA sequence: TGTGCCAGTAGGAACAGGGTACGGAACACTGAAGCTTTCTTT. This codes for CASRNRVRNTEAFF.

V and J are TRBV20-1 and TRBJ2-5; a possible D gene is TRBD2 (5 bases). Germline CDR1 is DFQATT and CDR2 is SNEGSKA (reference sequence). The CDR3 runs to 11 residues. The DNA for the CDR3 is TGCAGGCCAAGCGGCCAAGAGACCCAGTACTTC. Its protein is CRPSGQETQYF.

This chain links TRBV4-2 with TRBJ2-5; D is possibly TRBD1 (6 bases). V dropped 4 bases and J dropped 5 bases, with 17 bases sitting between them. The CDR3 has 15 residues. The V gene's germline CDR1 is LGHNA and CDR2 YNFKEQ. CDR3 nucleotide sequence: TGTGCCAGCAGCCGATTACTAGAGGGGGAGGAGACCCAGTACTTC. Its protein is CASSRLLEGEETQYF.

DNA of the CDR3: TGTGCCAGCAGCTTAATGGTAGCGGGGGGCTATGAGCAGTTCTTC. This sequence encodes CASSLMVAGGYEQFF. This rearrangement joins TRBV7-2 to TRBJ2-1; 10 nucleotides agree with TRBD2. Germline V gives CDR1 SGHTA, CDR2 FQGNSA. CDR3 size: 15 residues. V was pared by 2 bases and J by 8 bases, with 6 bases of the junction left unmatched. The full variable domain, completed using reference TRBV7-2 and TRBJ2-1, is GAGVSQSPSNKVTEKGKDVELRCDPISGHTALYWYRQSLGQGLEFLIYFQGNSAPDKSGLPSDRFSAERTGGSVSTLTIQRTQQEDSAVYLCASSLMVAGGYEQFFGPGTRLTVL.

The chain combines TRBV30 with TRBJ1-2; D perhaps matches TRBD1 (5 bases). V was trimmed by 4 bases and J by 4 bases, leaving 13 bases between them. The CDR3 totals 13 residues. CDR1 GTSNPN and CDR2 SVGIG come from the germline V gene (reference sequence). CDR3: CAWTAGLAYGYTF. CDR3 in DNA: TGTGCCTGGACCGCGGGACTGGCCTATGGCTACACCTTC. The whole variable domain, remainder taken from reference TRBV30 and TRBJ1-2, is SQTIHQWPATLVQPVGSPLSLECTVEGTSNPNLYWYRQAAGRGLQLLFYSVGIGQISSEVPQNLSASRPQDRQFILSSKKLLLSDSGFYLCAWTAGLAYGYTFGSGTRLTVV.

The rearrangement uses TRBV18 and TRBJ1-3, with 8 positions matching TRBD1. The V and J ends lost 4 bases and 2 bases, in that order; junction bases with no gene match: 4. This CDR3 is 15 amino acids long. Germline CDR1 and CDR2: KGHSH and LQKENI. Here the CDR3 DNA reads TGTGCCAGCTCACGGACAGGGCAGGCTGGAAACACCATATATTTT. Its protein is CASSRTGQAGNTIYF.

V usage is TRBV14 and J usage is TRBJ2-7; weak D call: TRBD2 (7 bases). Germline assignment: CDR1 SGHDN and CDR2 FVKESK. This CDR3 contains 17 residues. The V end was cut by 1 base, the J end by 5 bases, with 21 bases between. The CDR3 coding sequence is TGTGCCAGCAGCCAAGCGCTGGGGGCGGGAGCATCCCACGAGCAGTACTTC. This codes for CASSQALGAGASHEQYF.

This chain joins TRBV5-1 and TRBJ2-7, with TRBD1 matching 10 bases. The V gene end was trimmed by 5 bases and the J gene end by 6 bases; junction bases not matched to a gene: 17. From germline, CDR1 is SGHRS and CDR2 YFSETQ. The CDR3 has 17 residues. The CDR3 bases are TGCGCCAGCAGTTTGACGACAGGGGGCTATTTTGAAATCGAGCAGTACTTC. The encoded protein is CASSLTTGGYFEIEQYF. Complete variable domain (other parts from reference TRBV5-1 and TRBJ2-7): KAGVTQTPRYLIKTRGQQVTLSCSPISGHRSVSWYQQTPGQGLQFLFEYFSETQRNKGNFPGRFSGRQFSNSRSEMNVSTLELGDSALYLCASSLTTGGYFEIEQYFGPGTRLTVT.

V is TRBV18 and J is TRBJ1-6; TRBD1 agrees at 7 bases. Trimming removed 5 bases from V and 7 bases from J; junction bases left unmatched: 8. The CDR3 consists of 15 residues. Germline CDR1 KGHSH, CDR2 LQKENI. The CDR3 is CASSTRQGDNSPLHF. In DNA form, the CDR3 reads TGTGCCAGCTCAACTAGACAGGGCGACAATTCACCCCTCCACTTT.

The J gene is TRBJ2-6, the V gene TRBV27; TRBD1 might be the D (5 bases). With 2 bases removed from V and 0 bases from J, the gap between germline ends came to 11 bases. The CDR3 contains 17 residues. Germline loops: CDR1 MNHEY, CDR2 SMNVEV (reference sequence). CDR3 DNA sequence: TGTGCCAGCAGTTTAAAACAGGTTAGCTCTGGGGCCAACGTCCTGACTTTC. The encoded protein is CASSLKQVSSGANVLTF.

J is TRBJ1-2 and V is TRBV5-4, with unresolved D. V lost 2 bases and J lost 4, with 15 bases in between. The CDR3 covers 15 residues. CDR1 and CDR2 from the germline V gene are SGHNT and YYREEE (reference sequence). Here the CDR3 reads CASSFSLDNRYGYTF. The CDR3 DNA reads TGTGCCAGCAGCTTTTCACTTGACAACCGCTATGGCTACACCTTC.

Only a few counts were recorded for this clone. The chain is built from TRBV10-3 and TRBJ1-2; no definite D call. This CDR3 is 15 amino acids long. Germline CDR1 and CDR2: ENHRY and SYGVKD. Trimming took off 3 bases at V and 6 bases at J, with 17 bases between the two ends. The CDR3 is CAISDVNSWQDGYTF. Here the CDR3 DNA reads TGTGCCATCAGTGATGTCAACAGTTGGCAGGATGGCTACACCTTC.

The chain employs TRBV27 and TRBJ1-5, with D hard to call. The CDR3 has 14 amino acids. Trimming removed 3 bases at V and 0 bases at J, with 6 bases between. CDR1 and CDR2 from the germline V gene are MNHEY and SMNVEV (reference sequence). CDR3 region: CASSLADSNQPQHF. The CDR3 DNA is TGTGCCAGCAGTTTGGCAGATAGCAATCAGCCCCAGCATTTT.

The chain combines TRBV9 with TRBJ1-1, with D maybe TRBD1 (6 bases). This CDR3 comprises 13 residues. Trimming stripped 3 bases from V and 4 bases from J, with 10 bases between. Germline V gene lookup returns CDR1 SGDLS and CDR2 YYNGEE. The CDR3 sequence is CASSGEGVTEAFF. CDR3 nucleotides: TGTGCCAGCAGCGGTGAGGGGGTCACTGAAGCTTTCTTT.

The chain recombines TRBV7-9 with TRBJ2-2; the match to TRBD2 covers 9 bases. This CDR3 region has 14 residues. CDR1 and CDR2 from the germline V gene are SEHNR and FQNEAQ (reference sequence). The J segment lost 9 bases and the V segment lost 3 bases, leaving 5 bases of the junction unmatched. The CDR3 here is CASSFETSGRELFF. In DNA, the CDR3 is TGTGCCAGCAGCTTCGAGACTAGCGGTCGGGAGCTGTTTTTT.

As to this clone: The sample has other DNA sequences that encode this CDR3 too. This chain uses TRBV4-2 with TRBJ2-7; 14 nucleotides line up with TRBD2. CDR1 is LGHNA and CDR2 is YNFKEQ in the germline V gene. This CDR3 region has 15 residues. Trimming removed 1 base from V and 4 bases from J; junction bases left unmatched: 0. The CDR3 sequence: CASSQGLAGGYEQYF. CDR3 sequence (DNA): TGTGCCAGCAGCCAAGGACTAGCGGGAGGGTACGAGCAGTACTTC.

The chain has TRBV9 and TRBJ2-7, with 8 bases lining up with TRBD1. Unmatched junction bases numbered 5, after V lost 7 bases and J lost 2 bases. Germline V CDR1 and CDR2: SGDLS, YYNGEE. The CDR3 runs 13 residues. The CDR3 is CASGQGLTYEQYF. CDR3 coding DNA: TGTGCCAGCGGACAGGGACTCACCTACGAGCAGTACTTC. Full variable domain (rest looked up from reference TRBV9 and TRBJ2-7): DSGVTQTPKHLITATGQRVTLRCSPRSGDLSVYWYQQSLDQGLQFLIQYYNGEERAKGNILERFSAQQFPDLHSELNLSSLELGDSALYFCASGQGLTYEQYFGPGTRLTVT.

The chain uses TRBV20-1 and TRBJ2-5; D possibly corresponds to TRBD2 (5 bases). The V gene's germline CDR1 is DFQATT and CDR2 SNEGSKA (reference sequence). The V end lost 3 bases, the J end lost 5 bases, and 7 bases lay between the germline ends. CDR3 length: 11 residues. This CDR3 reads CSASTGETQYF. CDR3 coding DNA: TGCAGTGCTAGTACGGGGGAGACCCAGTACTTC.

In this sample, this clone turned up once. The V and J genes are TRBV5-1 and TRBJ1-2, with 9 bases identical to TRBD1. The CDR3 is 14 residues long. Germline V gives CDR1 SGHRS, CDR2 YFSETQ. After removal of 3 bases from V and 4 bases from J, the junction contained 4 bases not matched to a gene. This CDR3 reads CASSSQGAGYGYTF. In nucleotides, the CDR3 is TGCGCCAGCAGCTCACAGGGGGCTGGCTATGGCTACACCTTC.

V gene TRBV19 combines with J gene TRBJ2-7, with a weak D call TRBD2 (6 bases). Germline V lookup: CDR1 LNHDA, CDR2 SQIVND (reference sequence). This CDR3 is 15 amino acids long. The ends were cut back, 5 bases at V and 4 bases at J, with 18 bases in the middle. Here the CDR3 DNA reads TGTGCCAGTAGTGCACTCGCGGTGGAGGGTTACGAGCAGTACTTC. The encoded protein is CASSALAVEGYEQYF.

This clone was picked up one time. The chain couples TRBV3-1 (or the pseudogene TRBV3-2) to TRBJ2-7, with D perhaps matching TRBD2 (6 bases). With 4 bases removed from V and 5 bases from J, the gap between germline ends came to 6 bases. Germline values: CDR1 LGHDT, CDR2 YNNKEL (reference sequence). The CDR3 runs 11 residues. CDR3 sequence reads: CASSPGDEQYF. CDR3 nucleotides: TGTGCCAGCAGCCCGGGGGACGAGCAGTACTTC.

CDR3 amino acids: CASSRDRPDSPLHF. The DNA for the CDR3 is TGCGCCAGCAGCCGGGACAGGCCGGATTCACCCCTCCACTTT. The V gene is TRBV5-1, the J gene TRBJ1-6; 8 bases are shared with TRBD1. The CDR3 covers 14 residues. J was trimmed by 8 bases and V by 4 bases; bases with no gene match: 5. Germline V gene data show CDR1 as SGHRS and CDR2 as YFSETQ.

DNA for the CDR3: TGCGCCAGCAGTGAGATGAGCGGGAGAACACTTACGCAGTATTTT. It encodes CASSEMSGRTLTQYF. The chain links TRBV10-1 to TRBJ2-3, with 8 bases fitting TRBD2. This CDR3 comprises 15 residues. Germline CDR1 WNHNN, CDR2 SYGVQD (reference sequence). Trimming cost V 2 bases and J 8 bases; bases outside gene matches: 9.

The V call is TRBV7-2, the J call TRBJ2-3; 8 bases are shared with TRBD2. From germline, CDR1 is SGHTA and CDR2 FQGNSA. The CDR3 contains 15 residues. With V trimmed by 3 bases and J by 4 bases, 6 bases remained unmatched. In nucleotides, the CDR3 is TGTGCCAGCAGCTTTTACGGGGGGGGTGCAGATACGCAGTATTTT. Its protein is CASSFYGGGADTQYF.

The rearrangement uses TRBV28 and TRBJ2-7, with TRBD1 identical over 9 bases. V was pared by 3 bases and J by 4 bases, with 7 bases of the junction left unmatched. This CDR3 contains 15 residues. The germline CDR1 and CDR2 sequences are MDHEN and SYDVKM. CDR3 sequence reads: CASSLGQGELYEQYF. CDR3 coding DNA: TGTGCCAGCAGTTTGGGACAGGGAGAATTGTACGAGCAGTACTTC.

The chain is built from TRBV28 and TRBJ2-3; 7 bases agree with TRBD1. The germline V gene has CDR1 MDHEN and CDR2 SYDVKM. J was trimmed by 3 bases and V by 8 bases; bases with no gene match: 8. This CDR3 is built from 14 residues. The CDR3 spells CASGQVGGTDTQYF. The CDR3 nucleotides are TGTGCCAGCGGACAGGTTGGGGGTACAGATACGCAGTATTTT.

The chain carries TRBV4-1 and TRBJ2-4; D gene unclear. CDR1 and CDR2 from the germline V gene are MGHRA and YSYEKL. Trimming removed 0 bases at V and 1 base at J, with 19 bases between. The length of the CDR3 is 19 residues. As DNA, the CDR3 is TGCGCCAGCAGCCAAGATAATGAAAGAATTAGCCGGGCCAAAAACATTCAGTACTTC. It specifies CASSQDNERISRAKNIQYF.

This chain links TRBV6-6 with TRBJ1-1, with D perhaps TRBD1 (5 bases). Germline V CDR1 and CDR2: MNHNY, SVGAGI (reference sequence). The CDR3 is made up of 15 amino acids. V lost 6 bases to trimming and J lost 4 bases, with 18 bases between them. The CDR3 region is CASRAPSRGTTEAFF. DNA for the CDR3: TGTGCCAGCAGGGCTCCTTCACGGGGGACCACTGAAGCTTTCTTT.